This T cell receptor (beta chain) was identified in a study of CD8+CD57+ T cells in acquired aplastic anemia. Study-level background: On average, sorted CD4+ and CD8+ cells gave about 2.9 ug of DNA. Average CD4+ read depth in healthy donors was about 10.8 million reads. The study, taken as a whole, reports: Patients and controls had CD8+ Simpson's diversity values that were not significantly distinct. Shared by patients and controls, fewer than 30 CD8+ CDR3s were abundant in patients.

TCR beta VDJ combinations and CDR3 sequences were profiled from genomic DNA. TCRdb passed the reads through MiXCR, listing each CDR3 protein once. The data contain roughly 58,000 distinct CDR3 sequences, roughly 58% of them singletons. The CDR3 is 13 residues long. The ends were cut back, 6 bases at V and 1 base at J, with 8 bases in the middle. The germline V gene has CDR1 LNHDA and CDR2 SQIVND (reference sequence). This clonotype is labeled medium-sized (0.01 to 0.1%). Its specificity is unknown. The chain combines TRBV19 with TRBJ2-3; D uncertain. The material sequenced was sorted CD4+, CD8+, or CD8+CD57+ T cells (not recorded which) from PBMCs. The TCR was taken from a human donor in good health, serving as a control. The CDR3: CASRPGGTDTQYF. The CDR3 DNA reads TGTGCCAGTAGACCAGGAGGCACAGATACGCAGTATTTT.